This T cell receptor (beta chain) was captured by sequencing in a study of T cells after posttransplantation cyclophosphamide. Findings of the study overall: Recipient CMV seropositivity and CMV reactivation strongly tracked TRB clonality.

Comments on this clone: What it binds is unknown.

Germline V lookup: CDR1 PRHDT, CDR2 FYEKMQ (reference sequence). The CDR3 contains 16 residues. The V gene lost 3 bases and the J gene lost 2 bases, with 14 bases spanning the gap. Profiling relied on immunoSEQ multiplex PCR, and the TCRdb table lists in-frame clones only, not all of them. This sample has tens of thousands of clones, with 97% found just once. The naive gate required viable CD3+CD4+ or CD3+CD8+ cells with CCR7+CD45RA+CD45RO-CD95-CD27+CD28+ phenotype. The specimen sequenced was naive CD4+ T cells sorted from PBMCs. This chain connects TRBV13 to TRBJ2-1; a weak D match, TRBD2 (7 bases). The receptor was isolated from a man aged 45-65 years in good health, CMV-negative, and a related stem cell transplant donor. The DNA for the CDR3 is TGTGCCAGCAGCTTCCTCGGGGGGCGGACCTACAATGAGCAGTTCTTC. Its protein is CASSFLGGRTYNEQFF.